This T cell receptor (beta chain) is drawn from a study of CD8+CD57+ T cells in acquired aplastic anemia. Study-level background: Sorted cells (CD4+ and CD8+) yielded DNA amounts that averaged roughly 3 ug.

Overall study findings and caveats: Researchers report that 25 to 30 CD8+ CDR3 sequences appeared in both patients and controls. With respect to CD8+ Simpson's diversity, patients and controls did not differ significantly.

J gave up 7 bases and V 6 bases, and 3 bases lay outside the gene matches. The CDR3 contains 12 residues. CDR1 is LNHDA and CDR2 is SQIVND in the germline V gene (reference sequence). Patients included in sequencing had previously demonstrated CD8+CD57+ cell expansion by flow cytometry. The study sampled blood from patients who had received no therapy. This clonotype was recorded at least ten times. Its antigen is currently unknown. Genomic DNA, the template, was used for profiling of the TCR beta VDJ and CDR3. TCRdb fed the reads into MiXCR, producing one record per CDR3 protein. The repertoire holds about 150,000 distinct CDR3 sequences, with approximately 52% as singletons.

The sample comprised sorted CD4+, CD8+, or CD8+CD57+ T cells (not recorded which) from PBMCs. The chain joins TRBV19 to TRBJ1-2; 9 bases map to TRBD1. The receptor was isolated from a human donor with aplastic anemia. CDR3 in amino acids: CASRQGALGYTF. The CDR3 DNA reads TGTGCCAGTAGACAGGGGGCGCTTGGCTACACCTTC.